The 27 T cell receptor beta chains in this list originate from one sample, sequenced in a study of beta chain features in type 1 diabetes. The sequenced template was cDNA made from the entire isolated RNA. The method was immunoSEQ multiplex PCR; TCRdb's version includes in-frame clones alone and lacks a portion of them. The repertoire holds under 250,000 clones, with 13% to 15% as singletons. The sequenced sample consisted of naive CD4+ T cells from blood. The receptors originated from a woman aged 40 to 49 in good health.

The rearrangement links TRBV2 to TRBJ1-1; TRBD1 aligns across 7 bases. The CDR3 spans 14 residues. Germline CDR1 reads SNHLY; CDR2 reads FYNNEI. V lost 2 bases, J lost 4 bases, and 4 bases stayed unmatched. The CDR3 bases are TGTGCCAGCAGTGAAAGACAGGGTGGCACTGAAGCTTTCTTT. Translating it yields CASSERQGGTEAFF. Based on the CDR3 plus reference TRBV2 and TRBJ1-1, the full variable domain is EPEVTQTPSHQVTQMGQEVILRCVPISNHLYFYWYRQILGQKVEFLVSFYNNEISEKSEIFDDQFSVERPDGSNFTLKIRSTKLEDSAMYFCASSERQGGTEAFFGQGTRLTVV.

The chain uses TRBV6-5 and TRBJ2-3, with a possible D match to TRBD2 (6 bases). V dropped 3 bases and J dropped 3 bases, with 10 bases sitting between them. The CDR3 totals 14 residues. The germline gives CDR1 MNHEY, CDR2 SVGAGI. CDR3 loop: CASSYRLATDTQYF. CDR3 sequence (DNA): TGTGCCAGCAGTTATAGGCTAGCGACAGATACGCAGTATTTT.

This clone was seen only a few times. The J gene is TRBJ2-2, the V gene TRBV10-3, with D possibly being TRBD1 (6 bases). Germline V gives CDR1 ENHRY, CDR2 SYGVKD. Between the trimmed V and J ends, which lost 6 bases and 7 bases, there was a span of 15 bases. The CDR3 is made up of 14 amino acids. In DNA form, the CDR3 reads TGTGCCATCAGAAGGGACAATCTCATCGGGGAGCTGTTTTTT. Translating it yields CAIRRDNLIGELFF.

V is TRBV9 and J is TRBJ1-1, with a possible D match to TRBD1 (5 bases). CDR1 and CDR2 (germline): SGDLS, YYNGEE. The CDR3 is made up of 17 amino acids. Trimming shortened V by 0 bases and J by 3 bases, and 18 bases separated the two germline ends. CDR3 sequence reads: CASSVAGHAIGDTEAFF. The DNA for the CDR3 is TGTGCCAGCAGCGTAGCCGGACATGCAATAGGGGACACTGAAGCTTTCTTT.

This clone was seen only a few times. The CDR3 sequence: CASSPTGREAFF. The CDR3 DNA reads TGTGCCAGCAGCCCGACAGGTCGTGAAGCTTTCTTT. The rearrangement joins TRBV5-6 to TRBJ1-1; a weak D match, TRBD1 (6 bases). This CDR3 is 12 amino acids long. Deletions cut 4 bases from V and 7 bases from J, with 11 bases between. Germline loops: CDR1 SGHDT, CDR2 YYEEEE.

The V gene is TRBV9, the J gene TRBJ2-2; no definite D call. The CDR3 consists of 12 residues. Germline V gene lookup returns CDR1 SGDLS and CDR2 YYNGEE. The V end was cut by 4 bases, the J end by 4 bases, with 5 bases between. The CDR3 bases are TGTGCCAGCAGCTCGGGCACCGGGGAGCTGTTTTTT. Translating it yields CASSSGTGELFF.

This clone showed up just a few times. This chain connects TRBV2 to TRBJ2-5; 8 bases align to TRBD2. The CDR3 has 14 residues. Trimming removed 4 bases from V and 5 bases from J; junction bases left unmatched: 6. Germline CDR1 SNHLY, CDR2 FYNNEI. The CDR3 nucleotides are TGTGCCAGCAGTGCTGGACTAGCATCGGAGACCCAGTACTTC. Protein sequence: CASSAGLASETQYF.

This chain uses TRBV11-2 with TRBJ2-7, with 9 bases that match TRBD1. Germline V CDR1 and CDR2: SGHAT, FQNNGV. Losses at the gene ends were 6 bases for V and 0 bases for J; bases not matched to a gene: 9. This CDR3 has 16 residues. Here the CDR3 reads CASRSFPQGASYEQYF. The CDR3 DNA reads as TGTGCCAGCAGATCATTCCCACAGGGGGCCTCCTACGAGCAGTACTTC.

The rearrangement joins TRBV7-2 to TRBJ1-5; 7 bases map to TRBD1. J gave up 1 base and V 4 bases, and 4 bases lay outside the gene matches. Germline V gene lookup returns CDR1 SGHTA and CDR2 FQGNSA. This CDR3 is 15 amino acids long. CDR3 residues: CASSSRGESNQPQHF. CDR3 in DNA: TGTGCCAGCAGCTCCAGGGGGGAAAGCAATCAGCCCCAGCATTTT.

This chain connects TRBV4-2 to TRBJ2-7; TRBD1 might be the D (5 bases). The CDR3 spans 15 residues. Deletions cut 0 bases from V and 1 base from J, with 10 bases between. CDR1 LGHNA and CDR2 YNFKEQ come from the germline V gene. The CDR3 DNA reads as TGTGCCAGCAGCCAAGAAGGCAGGGTTTCCTACGAGCAGTACTTC. Its protein product is CASSQEGRVSYEQYF.

V is TRBV5-4 and J is TRBJ1-1; 9 bases map to TRBD1. This CDR3 contains 16 residues. V shed 0 bases, J shed 4 bases, and the junction held 7 bases outside the gene matches. Germline V gives CDR1 SGHNT, CDR2 YYREEE (reference sequence). The CDR3 bases are TGTGCCAGCAGCTTGGCCCTAGGGGGACAGGGCACTGAAGCTTTCTTT. Amino acid sequence: CASSLALGGQGTEAFF.

This clone was found a few times. The CDR3 region has the DNA TGTGCCAGCAGCTTAGAGGCAGGGATATGGAACACTGAAGCTTTCTTT. This encodes CASSLEAGIWNTEAFF. The chain is built from TRBV7-9 and TRBJ1-1; perhaps TRBD1 as D (5 bases). The CDR3 is 16 residues long. CDR1 is SEHNR and CDR2 is FQNEAQ in the germline V gene (reference sequence). Trimming pared 1 base from V and 1 base from J, leaving 13 bases between.

The chain is built from TRBV7-2 and TRBJ2-7; TRBD1 matches 8 bases. After removal of 1 base from V and 6 bases from J, the junction contained 5 bases not matched to a gene. The CDR3 sequence is 14 residues long. The germline gives CDR1 SGHTA, CDR2 FQGNSA. CDR3 bases: TGTGCCAGCAGCTTAGGGACAGGGCCCCGCGAGCAGTACTTC. This sequence encodes CASSLGTGPREQYF.

The rearrangement joins TRBV9 to TRBJ2-1; 10 bases line up with TRBD2. This CDR3 region has 17 residues. From germline, CDR1 is SGDLS and CDR2 YYNGEE. V gave up 3 bases and J gave up 6 bases; unmatched junction bases: 12. The CDR3 region is CASSARVWASGGNEQFF. CDR3 DNA: TGTGCCAGCAGCGCGAGAGTATGGGCTAGCGGGGGCAATGAGCAGTTCTTC. Full variable domain (outside the CDR3, taken from reference TRBV9 and TRBJ2-1): DSGVTQTPKHLITATGQRVTLRCSPRSGDLSVYWYQQSLDQGLQFLIQYYNGEERAKGNILERFSAQQFPDLHSELNLSSLELGDSALYFCASSARVWASGGNEQFFGPGTRLTVL.

This clone appeared a few times. This chain joins TRBV5-1 and TRBJ1-1; perhaps TRBD1 as D (5 bases). V lost 2 bases and J 3 bases, leaving 20 bases between the germline ends. This CDR3 region has 17 residues. Looked up from germline, CDR1 is SGHRS and CDR2 is YFSETQ. CDR3 protein: CASSFYPPGQSDTEAFF. CDR3 bases: TGCGCCAGCAGCTTTTATCCGCCAGGGCAGTCGGACACTGAAGCTTTCTTT.

The rearrangement joins TRBV4-2 to TRBJ2-3, with D possibly TRBD2 on 6 matching bases. Germline CDR1 reads LGHNA; CDR2 reads YNFKEQ. Trimming took 6 bases from V and 3 from J, leaving 19 bases between them. This CDR3 is built from 16 residues. The CDR3: CASSPLSGGGTDTQYF. For the CDR3, the DNA is TGTGCCAGCAGTCCCTTGTCCGGGGGAGGAACAGATACGCAGTATTTT.

This clone has just a few counts. This chain connects TRBV28 to TRBJ2-7, with D maybe TRBD2 (6 bases). Germline V gene sequence: CDR1 MDHEN, CDR2 SYDVKM. The V and J ends lost 0 bases and 0 bases respectively, with 9 bases between them. CDR3 size: 15 residues. CDR3 region: CASSLWEGSSYEQYF. Here the CDR3 DNA reads TGTGCCAGCAGTTTATGGGAGGGGAGCTCCTACGAGCAGTACTTC.

This clone was picked up a small number of times. The chain uses TRBV7-8 and TRBJ2-1; 7 bases line up with TRBD1. V trimming: 5 bases; J trimming: 7 bases; junction bases outside the gene matches: 8. Germline V gene sequence: CDR1 SGHVS, CDR2 FQNEAQ. This CDR3 has 14 amino acids. The CDR3 region is CASSPDRLWNEQFF. The CDR3 DNA follows: TGTGCCAGCAGCCCGGACAGGTTATGGAATGAGCAGTTCTTC. Full variable domain (rest looked up from reference TRBV7-8 and TRBJ2-1): GAGVSQSPRYKVAKRGQDVALRCDPISGHVSLFWYQQALGQGPEFLTYFQNEAQLDKSGLPSDRFFAERPEGSVSTLKIQRTQQEDSAVYLCASSPDRLWNEQFFGPGTRLTVL.

A few counts support this clone. At one boundary the junction diverges from the germline segment, which might be a read error. The CDR3 DNA reads as TGTGCCAGCAGCGAATTTAGAGGGCTGAACACTGAAGCTTTCTTT. Translation gives CASSEFRGLNTEAFF. The chain carries TRBV25-1 and TRBJ1-1, with D uncertain. The CDR3 contains 15 residues. CDR1 and CDR2 from the germline V gene are MGHDK and SYGVNS.

The gene calls are TRBV18 and TRBJ2-1, with TRBD2 as a possible D gene (6 bases). Germline values: CDR1 KGHSH, CDR2 LQKENI. V dropped 2 bases and J dropped 11 bases, with 16 bases sitting between them. The CDR3 spans 14 residues. The CDR3 loop is CASSPKARAGKQFF. The DNA of the CDR3 is TGTGCCAGCTCACCAAAGGCCCGGGCGGGGAAGCAGTTCTTC.

This clone has a handful of counts. The rearrangement joins TRBV20-1 to TRBJ1-1, with TRBD1 as a possible D gene (5 bases). The CDR3 totals 11 residues. Trimming removed 6 bases from V and 6 bases from J, with 11 bases in between. CDR1 is DFQATT, CDR2 SNEGSKA, per germline (reference sequence). The CDR3 DNA is TGCAGTGCGGGGGGAGCAGCTGAAGCTTTCTTT. As protein: CSAGGAAEAFF.

There are a few counts of this clone. V and J are TRBV18 and TRBJ2-7; the match to TRBD1 covers 12 bases. The V gene end was trimmed by 4 bases and the J gene end by 6 bases; junction bases not matched to a gene: 7. CDR3 length: 15 residues. In germline, CDR1 is KGHSH, CDR2 LQKENI. Written as DNA, the CDR3 is TGTGCCAGCTCACAGACGGGACAGGGGGCTACCGAGCAGTACTTC. Its translation is CASSQTGQGATEQYF.

A few counts support this clone. The chain employs TRBV6-5 and TRBJ2-7; 9 bases line up with TRBD2. Germline-derived CDR1 and CDR2 are MNHEY and SVGAGI. Trimming at V came to 4 bases and at J to 3 bases, leaving 1 base not matched to a gene. CDR3 length: 13 residues. The CDR3 DNA sequence: TGTGCCAGCAGTTGGCGGGGGGGCTACGAGCAGTACTTC. Translated: CASSWRGGYEQYF.

The CDR3 DNA sequence: TGTGCCATCAGTGAGTCAGCGCAGGGGTCCTATAATTCACCCCTCCACTTT. It yields the protein CAISESAQGSYNSPLHF. V and J are TRBV10-3 and TRBJ1-6, with D possibly TRBD1 on 6 matching bases. Trimming left V 0 bases short and J 1 base short, with 10 bases between. The CDR3 spans 17 residues. The germline V gene has CDR1 ENHRY and CDR2 SYGVKD.

This chain links TRBV20-1 with TRBJ1-2, with TRBD1 matching over 10 bases. Per germline, CDR1 DFQATT and CDR2 SNEGSKA (reference sequence). This CDR3 is built from 11 residues. J gave up 9 bases and V 5 bases, and 3 bases lay outside the gene matches. The CDR3 is CSAPGQGSYTF. CDR3 sequence (DNA): TGCAGTGCTCCGGGACAGGGGAGCTACACCTTC.

V is TRBV10-3 and J is TRBJ1-2; tentatively, D is TRBD1 (5 bases). This CDR3 has 17 residues. In germline, CDR1 is ENHRY, CDR2 SYGVKD. Trimming took 3 bases from V and 7 from J, leaving 24 bases between them. CDR3 sequence reads: CAISESSGLGGSLGYTF. The CDR3, as DNA: TGTGCCATCAGTGAAAGCTCTGGTTTGGGGGGGTCCCTTGGCTACACCTTC.

This clone turned up a few times. The V gene is TRBV7-6, the J gene TRBJ2-2; TRBD2 agrees at 12 bases. Germline CDR1 SGHVS, CDR2 FNYEAQ. With V trimmed by 2 bases and J by 2 bases, 6 bases remained unmatched. The CDR3 runs 18 residues. This CDR3 reads CASSLRGLAGPNTGELFF. The CDR3 nucleotides read TGTGCCAGCAGCTTACGGGGACTAGCGGGCCCCAACACCGGGGAGCTGTTTTTT.